The 17 T cell receptor beta chains below come from one sample, sequenced in a study of cytomegalovirus exposure and HLA in healthy donors. PCR primers comprised 60 Vbeta and 13 Jbeta primers. TCRdb's copy holds only in-frame clones and misses some; the assay was immunoSEQ multiplex PCR. The table shows tens of thousands of clones, with around 82% occurring only once. The sequenced sample consisted of PBMCs. Source of these receptors: a female donor in good health and CMV-seronegative.

The CDR3 is CASSLLGDNSPLHF. The CDR3, as DNA: TGTGCCAGCAGTTTATTGGGAGATAATTCACCCCTCCACTTT. The rearrangement links TRBV27 to TRBJ1-6, with D unresolved. CDR1 is MNHEY, CDR2 SMNVEV, per germline (reference sequence). The CDR3 is made up of 14 amino acids. Trimming took 1 base from V and 5 from J, leaving 6 bases between them.

The chain's CDR3 is CASSGETTNQPQHF. In DNA form, the CDR3 reads TGTGCCAGCTCGGGAGAGACTACAAATCAGCCCCAGCATTTT. The chain joins TRBV18 to TRBJ1-5, with no clear D. Per the germline V gene, CDR1 is KGHSH and CDR2 is LQKENI. The CDR3 extends over 14 amino acids. With 6 bases removed from V and 4 bases from J, the gap between germline ends came to 13 bases. The full variable domain, its missing parts supplied by reference TRBV18 and TRBJ1-5, is NAGVMQNPRHLVRRRGQEARLRCSPMKGHSHVYWYRQLPEEGLKFMVYLQKENIIDESGMPKERFSAEFPKEGPSILRIQQVVRGDSAAYFCASSGETTNQPQHFGDGTRLSIL.

Points on this clone: Other DNA sequences in the same sample also yield this CDR3. The chain combines TRBV10-3 with TRBJ1-1; D perhaps matches TRBD1 (6 bases). Germline CDR1 and CDR2: ENHRY and SYGVKD. V lost 10 bases and J lost 1, with 13 bases in between. This CDR3 has 13 residues. CDR3 region: CATKDRPNTEAFF. The CDR3 DNA sequence: TGTGCCACGAAAGACAGGCCGAACACTGAAGCTTTCTTT.

This chain connects TRBV27 to TRBJ1-5; D gene unclear. V was trimmed by 2 bases and J by 6 bases, leaving 14 bases between them. This CDR3 is 15 amino acids long. Germline V gene lookup returns CDR1 MNHEY and CDR2 SMNVEV (reference sequence). In DNA form, the CDR3 reads TGTGCCAGCAGTTTAGTCTGGCAGGAGGGTCAGCCCCAGCATTTT. Amino acid sequence: CASSLVWQEGQPQHF.

The genes are TRBV6-5 and TRBJ1-5, with 7 bases aligning to TRBD1. With V trimmed by 2 bases and J by 4 bases, 5 bases remained unmatched. This CDR3 comprises 15 residues. Germline CDR1 is MNHEY and CDR2 is SVGAGI. CDR3 bases: TGTGCCAGCAGTTACGGGCAGGGGGGAAATCAGCCCCAGCATTTT. This encodes CASSYGQGGNQPQHF.

This clone has just a few counts. The chain uses TRBV7-6 and TRBJ2-1, with 8 bases matching TRBD2. Trimming cost V 2 bases and J 8 bases; bases outside gene matches: 17. Germline V gene data show CDR1 as SGHVS and CDR2 as FNYEAQ. CDR3 size: 18 residues. The CDR3 DNA is TGTGCCAGCAGCTTATCTTCCACTCGGGGGGGGACCTCCCATGAGCAGTTCTTC. Translated, it gives CASSLSSTRGGTSHEQFF.

This clone was observed a single time. This sequence joins TRBV19 and TRBJ2-5; D possibly corresponds to TRBD1 (7 bases). The V end lost 5 bases, the J end lost 2 bases, and 12 bases lay between the germline ends. The CDR3 runs to 14 residues. The germline gives CDR1 LNHDA, CDR2 SQIVND (reference sequence). This CDR3 is CASSGPGGQETQYF. The CDR3 region has the DNA TGTGCCAGTAGTGGACCAGGGGGGCAAGAGACCCAGTACTTC.

The chain links TRBV5-8 to TRBJ1-1; D possibly corresponds to TRBD1 (6 bases). The V end was cut by 4 bases, the J end by 9 bases, with 19 bases between. Germline lookup yields CDR1 SGHTS and CDR2 YDEGEE. The CDR3 covers 14 residues. CDR3: CASSPLRGRTKAFF. CDR3 in DNA: TGTGCCAGCAGCCCCCTGAGGGGGAGAACTAAAGCTTTCTTT. Combining the CDR3 with reference TRBV5-8 and TRBJ1-1 gives the whole variable domain EAGVTQSPTHLIKTRGQQATLRCSPISGHTSVYWYQQALGLGLQFLLWYDEGEERNRGNFPPRFSGRQFPNYSSELNVNALELEDSALYLCASSPLRGRTKAFFGQGTRLTVV.

V is TRBV7-8 and J is TRBJ1-1; 8 bases are shared with TRBD1. With 5 bases clipped from V and 1 base from J, the junction kept 6 bases outside the gene matches. The germline CDR1 and CDR2 sequences are SGHVS and FQNEAQ. CDR3 length: 15 residues. The CDR3 spells CASSLRQGPNTEAFF. In DNA form, the CDR3 reads TGTGCCAGCAGCCTGAGACAGGGGCCGAACACTGAAGCTTTCTTT.

The gene calls are TRBV7-2 and TRBJ1-6; 11 positions match TRBD1. The V segment lost 5 bases and the J segment 10 bases; nucleotides outside the gene matches: 10. Germline V gene lookup returns CDR1 SGHTA and CDR2 FQGNSA. This CDR3 contains 16 residues. CDR3 in amino acids: CASSLPTGTGGSPLHF. Here the CDR3 DNA reads TGTGCCAGCAGCCTACCCACGGGGACAGGGGGGTCACCCCTCCACTTT. Based on the CDR3 plus reference TRBV7-2 and TRBJ1-6, the full variable domain is GAGVSQSPSNKVTEKGKDVELRCDPISGHTALYWYRQSLGQGLEFLIYFQGNSAPDKSGLPSDRFSAERTGGSVSTLTIQRTQQEDSAVYLCASSLPTGTGGSPLHFGNGTRLTVT.

The CDR3 sequence: CAWSAEAQYF. CDR3 DNA: TGTGCCTGGAGCGCCGAGGCCCAGTACTTC. This sequence joins TRBV30 and TRBJ2-5; D gene uncertain. Germline-derived CDR1 and CDR2 are GTSNPN and SVGIG (reference sequence). CDR3 length: 10 residues. The V end lost 3 bases, the J end lost 9 bases, and 8 bases lay between the germline ends. Looking up the rest from reference TRBV30 and TRBJ2-5 gives the full variable domain: SQTIHQWPATLVQPVGSPLSLECTVEGTSNPNLYWYRQAAGRGLQLLFYSVGIGQISSEVPQNLSASRPQDRQFILSSKKLLLSDSGFYLCAWSAEAQYFGPGTRLLVL.

The table lists this clone with a few counts. V gene TRBV19 combines with J gene TRBJ2-1, with TRBD1 matching 9 bases. The length of the CDR3 is 14 residues. Germline-derived CDR1 and CDR2 are LNHDA and SQIVND (reference sequence). V lost 3 bases, J lost 4 bases, and 1 base stayed unmatched. CDR3 protein: CASSMGQGYNEQFF. CDR3 bases: TGTGCCAGTAGTATGGGACAGGGTTACAATGAGCAGTTCTTC.

The J gene is TRBJ1-1, the V gene TRBV30; TRBD1 might be the D (6 bases). V was cut by 2 bases and J by 0 bases, with 19 bases left in between. This CDR3 has 17 residues. Germline assignment: CDR1 GTSNPN and CDR2 SVGIG (reference sequence). CDR3 DNA: TGTGCCTGGAGTCGCCCCGGGACAAGCTGGATGAACACTGAAGCTTTCTTT. It is translated as CAWSRPGTSWMNTEAFF.

The chain links TRBV2 to TRBJ1-1, with unresolved D. This CDR3 comprises 13 residues. Germline V CDR1 and CDR2: SNHLY, FYNNEI. Trimming removed 5 bases from V and 1 base from J, with 8 bases in between. In DNA form, the CDR3 reads TGTGCCAGCAGTCGGGAGAGGAACACTGAAGCTTTCTTT. It codes for CASSRERNTEAFF.

This sequence joins TRBV25-1 and TRBJ2-5; TRBD2 aligns across 13 bases. The J call is uncertain, as TRBJ2-7 better fits the DNA end. Per the germline V gene, CDR1 is MGHDK and CDR2 is SYGVNS. The CDR3 loop spans 15 amino acids. CDR3 in amino acids: CASSETSGGAYEQYF. CDR3 bases: TGTGCCAGCAGCGAAACTAGCGGGGGGGCCTACGAGCAGTACTTC.

The chain joins TRBV19 to TRBJ1-3, with 10 bases matching TRBD1. The trim removed 6 bases at V and 0 bases at J, leaving 20 bases unmatched. Germline assignment: CDR1 LNHDA and CDR2 SQIVND (reference sequence). The CDR3 is made up of 21 amino acids. The CDR3 DNA follows: TGTGCCAGTAGCGGCCCCGGGAGGGGACAGGGGCTTACCTACTCTGGAAACACCATATATTTT. Its protein is CASSGPGRGQGLTYSGNTIYF.

This chain connects TRBV5-6 to TRBJ2-5; 10 positions agree with TRBD1. This CDR3 has 15 amino acids. J gave up 9 bases and V 3 bases, and 11 bases lay outside the gene matches. Germline V gives CDR1 SGHDT, CDR2 YYEEEE. The CDR3 region is CASSSLDRGDQAQYF. The CDR3 DNA reads as TGTGCCAGCAGCTCTCTGGACAGGGGGGATCAGGCCCAGTACTTC.